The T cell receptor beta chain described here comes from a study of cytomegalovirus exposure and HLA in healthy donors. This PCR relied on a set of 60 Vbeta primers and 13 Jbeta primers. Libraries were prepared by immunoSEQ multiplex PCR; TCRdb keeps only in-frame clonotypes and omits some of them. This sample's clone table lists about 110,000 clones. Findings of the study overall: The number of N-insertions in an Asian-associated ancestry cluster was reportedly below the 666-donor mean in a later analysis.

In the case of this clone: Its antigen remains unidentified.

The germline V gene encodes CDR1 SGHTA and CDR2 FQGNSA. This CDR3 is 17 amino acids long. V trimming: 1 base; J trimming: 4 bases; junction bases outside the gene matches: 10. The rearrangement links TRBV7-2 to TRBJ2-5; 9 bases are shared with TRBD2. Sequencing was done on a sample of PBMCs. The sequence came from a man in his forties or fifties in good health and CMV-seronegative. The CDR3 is CASSLGGSGGSRETQYF. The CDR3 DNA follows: TGTGCCAGCAGCTTAGGGGGTAGCGGGGGTTCCCGAGAGACCCAGTACTTC.